This passage covers 31 T cell receptor beta chains from one sample sequenced in a study of shared clonotypes between healthy human individuals. Assay: immunoSEQ multiplex PCR; the TCRdb copy retains only in-frame clones and omits some. The sample lists 2,100,000 or so clones, approximately 94% occurring once. The sample taken for sequencing was naive CD4+ T cells sorted from blood. Subset indicated: CD45RA+ positively selected. The receptors shown here come from a young man in good health.

The chain joins TRBV7-2 to TRBJ2-5; D is ambiguous. V shed 0 bases and J shed 4 bases, with 9 bases lying between them. The germline CDR1 and CDR2 sequences are SGHTA and FQGNSA. The CDR3 extends over 14 amino acids. The CDR3 loop is CASSLATTPETQYF. For the CDR3, the DNA is TGTGCCAGCAGCTTAGCCACTACGCCAGAGACCCAGTACTTC. Based on the CDR3 plus reference TRBV7-2 and TRBJ2-5, the full variable domain is GAGVSQSPSNKVTEKGKDVELRCDPISGHTALYWYRQSLGQGLEFLIYFQGNSAPDKSGLPSDRFSAERTGGSVSTLTIQRTQQEDSAVYLCASSLATTPETQYFGPGTRLLVL.

The V call is TRBV19, the J call TRBJ1-2, with D perhaps TRBD1 (5 bases). With 5 bases removed from V and 4 bases from J, the gap between germline ends came to 17 bases. This CDR3 is built from 15 residues. Germline loops: CDR1 LNHDA, CDR2 SQIVND (reference sequence). CDR3 residues: CASSPGRGLSYGYTF. As DNA, the CDR3 is TGTGCCAGTAGTCCCGGGCGGGGGTTGAGCTATGGCTACACCTTC.

In nucleotides, the CDR3 is TGTGCCAGCAGTTTTTTATCTCCTCAGGGACAAACTGAAGCTTTCTTT. Its protein product is CASSFLSPQGQTEAFF. The rearrangement links TRBV27 to TRBJ1-1; a possible D gene is TRBD1 (6 bases). CDR1 and CDR2 (germline): MNHEY, SMNVEV (reference sequence). The CDR3 extends over 16 amino acids. Deletions cut 3 bases from V and 5 bases from J, with 19 bases between.

The chain has TRBV9 and TRBJ2-1; 7 nucleotides align to TRBD2. J was trimmed by 10 bases and V by 0 bases; bases with no gene match: 4. Germline CDR1 and CDR2: SGDLS and YYNGEE. The CDR3 is made up of 13 amino acids. The chain's CDR3 is CASSVVFSGEQFF. Written as DNA, the CDR3 is TGTGCCAGCAGCGTAGTTTTTAGCGGGGAGCAGTTCTTC.

J is TRBJ2-7 and V is TRBV4-2, with D possibly matching TRBD2 (5 bases). CDR1 LGHNA and CDR2 YNFKEQ come from the germline V gene. V was pared by 3 bases and J by 2 bases, with 14 bases between. The CDR3 runs to 15 residues. CDR3 nucleotide sequence: TGTGCCAGCAGCCAGCTATCCGGGAAAACCTACGAGCAGTACTTC. Translation: CASSQLSGKTYEQYF.

V and J are TRBV9 and TRBJ2-1; 11 nucleotides line up with TRBD2. J lost 3 bases, V lost 0 bases, and 8 bases had no gene match. The CDR3 contains 18 residues. Germline V gene lookup returns CDR1 SGDLS and CDR2 YYNGEE. The DNA of the CDR3 is TGTGCCAGCAGCGTAGTCCCTAGCGGGAGGATTGACTACAATGAGCAGTTCTTC. Amino acid sequence: CASSVVPSGRIDYNEQFF.

The CDR3: CASSSPWDSYEQYF. DNA of the CDR3: TGTGCCAGCAGCTCCCCTTGGGACAGCTACGAGCAGTACTTC. The chain is built from TRBV11-3 and TRBJ2-7, with 7 bases lining up with TRBD1. Unmatched junction bases numbered 6, after V lost 4 bases and J lost 3 bases. CDR1 is SGHNT, CDR2 YENEEA, per germline. The CDR3 totals 14 residues.

This sequence joins TRBV5-1 and TRBJ2-1; 7 bases are a match to TRBD2. CDR1 and CDR2 (germline): SGHRS, YFSETQ. The CDR3 totals 16 residues. Trimming removed 4 bases from V and 3 bases from J; junction bases left unmatched: 10. In nucleotides, the CDR3 is TGCGCCAGCAGCCTGGTCGCGGGGGAAAACTACAATGAGCAGTTCTTC. Amino acids: CASSLVAGENYNEQFF.

This rearrangement joins TRBV30 to TRBJ2-7; 7 nucleotides line up with TRBD2. The CDR3 has 16 residues. The germline gives CDR1 GTSNPN, CDR2 SVGIG (reference sequence). J gave up 2 bases and V 1 base, and 11 bases lay outside the gene matches. CDR3 amino acids: CAWSGWEGPLTYEQYF. CDR3 in DNA: TGTGCCTGGAGTGGTTGGGAGGGACCCCTCACCTACGAGCAGTACTTC.

The V and J genes are TRBV30 and TRBJ2-3; weak D call: TRBD2 (5 bases). CDR1 is GTSNPN, CDR2 SVGIG, per germline (reference sequence). The V end lost 5 bases, the J end lost 4 bases, and 25 bases lay between the germline ends. This CDR3 region has 17 residues. In nucleotides, the CDR3 is TGTGCCTGGGGCCGGGGTCTTACAACTAATCCTCCAGATACGCAGTATTTT. Translation: CAWGRGLTTNPPDTQYF.

This clone is a singleton in its sample. This chain joins TRBV9 and TRBJ2-7; TRBD2 agrees at 9 bases. Losses at the gene ends were 0 bases for V and 0 bases for J; bases not matched to a gene: 7. Germline V gene sequence: CDR1 SGDLS, CDR2 YYNGEE. The CDR3 covers 17 residues. The CDR3 loop reads CASSVEGGAGGSYEQYF. The CDR3 nucleotides read TGTGCCAGCAGCGTAGAAGGGGGAGCGGGGGGCTCCTACGAGCAGTACTTC.

The genes are TRBV28 and TRBJ2-4, with TRBD1 matching 7 bases. The CDR3 has 14 residues. V dropped 2 bases and J dropped 6; count of bases not matched to a gene: 4. Germline V CDR1 and CDR2: MDHEN, SYDVKM. The CDR3, as DNA: TGTGCCAGCAGTTTACAGGGACAGAGAAACATTCAGTACTTC. It codes for CASSLQGQRNIQYF.

The genes are TRBV10-3 and TRBJ2-5; 7 nucleotides line up with TRBD2. The CDR3 consists of 14 residues. Germline V gene lookup returns CDR1 ENHRY and CDR2 SYGVKD. V shed 3 bases and J 5 bases; nucleotides not matched to a gene: 6. The CDR3 loop is CAISDGRKGETQYF. CDR3 coding DNA: TGTGCCATCAGTGACGGGAGGAAGGGGGAGACCCAGTACTTC.

The rearrangement joins TRBV29-1 to TRBJ2-7, with 10 bases aligning to TRBD1. V shed 5 bases and J 5 bases; nucleotides not matched to a gene: 6. The CDR3 loop spans 13 amino acids. Germline V gene data show CDR1 as SQVTM and CDR2 as ANQGSEA. CDR3 nucleotides: TGCAGCGTTCGGGACAGGGGTGACGACGAGCAGTACTTC. This gives the protein CSVRDRGDDEQYF.

The chain links TRBV7-2 to TRBJ2-1, with D possibly being TRBD2 (6 bases). CDR3 length: 15 residues. The V end lost 3 bases, the J end lost 0 bases, and 9 bases lay between the germline ends. Germline V gene data show CDR1 as SGHTA and CDR2 as FQGNSA. The CDR3 region is CASSLFGSSYNEQFF. CDR3 DNA sequence: TGTGCCAGCAGCTTGTTCGGGAGCTCCTACAATGAGCAGTTCTTC. Looking up the rest from reference TRBV7-2 and TRBJ2-1 gives the full variable domain: GAGVSQSPSNKVTEKGKDVELRCDPISGHTALYWYRQSLGQGLEFLIYFQGNSAPDKSGLPSDRFSAERTGGSVSTLTIQRTQQEDSAVYLCASSLFGSSYNEQFFGPGTRLTVL.

This chain joins TRBV7-2 and TRBJ2-1; 9 bases are shared with TRBD2. There are 17 residues in the CDR3. J gave up 0 bases and V 4 bases, and 7 bases lay outside the gene matches. Germline CDR1 SGHTA, CDR2 FQGNSA. DNA for the CDR3: TGTGCCAGCAGCTCCCGGACTAGCGCGAGCTCCTACAATGAGCAGTTCTTC. It yields the protein CASSSRTSASSYNEQFF.

The chain employs TRBV2 and TRBJ2-3, with D perhaps TRBD2 (6 bases). This CDR3 has 14 residues. V shed 4 bases and J shed 2 bases, with 10 bases lying between them. Germline CDR1 SNHLY, CDR2 FYNNEI. CDR3 region: CASSVRGTTDTQYF. CDR3 DNA: TGTGCCAGCAGTGTTCGCGGGACCACAGATACGCAGTATTTT.

The chain joins TRBV14 to TRBJ2-7; D is unresolved. This CDR3 spans 13 amino acids. Trimming left V 3 bases short and J 0 bases short, with 6 bases between. Germline CDR1 reads SGHDN; CDR2 reads FVKESK. As DNA, the CDR3 is TGTGCCAGCAGCCAGCAGAACTCCTACGAGCAGTACTTC. Its protein is CASSQQNSYEQYF.

The chain couples TRBV4-2 to TRBJ2-7; D gene ambiguous. The CDR3 sequence is 14 residues long. Trimming pared 4 bases from V and 1 base from J, leaving 11 bases between. Per germline, CDR1 LGHNA and CDR2 YNFKEQ. The CDR3 spells CASSPDGGSYEQYF. CDR3 nucleotides: TGTGCCAGCAGCCCAGATGGCGGATCCTACGAGCAGTACTTC.

The genes are TRBV28 and TRBJ1-4; D is unresolved. This CDR3 has 14 residues. The V and J ends lost 2 bases and 8 bases respectively, with 12 bases between them. In germline, CDR1 is MDHEN, CDR2 SYDVKM. CDR3 amino acids: CASSLRGGKEKLFF. CDR3 DNA sequence: TGTGCCAGCAGTTTACGGGGAGGGAAAGAAAAACTGTTTTTT. Based on the CDR3 plus reference TRBV28 and TRBJ1-4, the full variable domain is DVKVTQSSRYLVKRTGEKVFLECVQDMDHENMFWYRQDPGLGLRLIYFSYDVKMKEKGDIPEGYSVSREKKERFSLILESASTNQTSMYLCASSLRGGKEKLFFGSGTQLSVL.

The V gene is TRBV11-1, the J gene TRBJ2-2; D gene unclear. CDR1 is SGHAT and CDR2 is FQDESV in the germline V gene (reference sequence). V lost 5 bases, J lost 3 bases, and 10 bases lay in between. CDR3 length: 14 amino acids. Here the CDR3 reads CASSAKSDTGELFF. For the CDR3, the DNA is TGTGCCAGCAGCGCCAAATCGGACACCGGGGAGCTGTTTTTT.

J is TRBJ2-2 and V is TRBV2, with 12 nucleotides matching TRBD2. The CDR3 has 16 amino acids. Per the germline V gene, CDR1 is SNHLY and CDR2 is FYNNEI. After removal of 7 bases from V and 5 bases from J, the junction contained 8 bases not matched to a gene. Written as DNA, the CDR3 is TGTGCCAGCACCCAGACTAGCGGGAGCTCGACCGGGGAGCTGTTTTTT. Protein sequence: CASTQTSGSSTGELFF.

This rearrangement joins TRBV28 to TRBJ2-5; D gene ambiguous. Per germline, CDR1 MDHEN and CDR2 SYDVKM. Trimming left V 3 bases short and J 4 bases short, with 12 bases between. CDR3 length equals 14 residues. The CDR3 nucleotides read TGTGCCAGCAGTTTTGAATTGGCTTCAGAGACCCAGTACTTC. Protein product: CASSFELASETQYF.

The chain recombines TRBV6-5 with TRBJ1-6; TRBD1 is a possible D gene (5 bases). The CDR3 spans 13 residues. The germline V gene encodes CDR1 MNHEY and CDR2 SVGAGI. V was pared by 5 bases and J by 9 bases, with 11 bases between. The CDR3 bases are TGTGCCAGCAGTCCCGGGGCCAGTTCACCCCTCCACTTT. Translated, it gives CASSPGASSPLHF.

The chain has TRBV6-5 and TRBJ2-7; 10 bases agree with TRBD2. Germline V gene lookup returns CDR1 MNHEY and CDR2 SVGAGI. The length of the CDR3 is 13 residues. V shed 6 bases, J shed 6 bases, and the junction held 5 bases outside the gene matches. CDR3 DNA sequence: TGTGCCAGCAGACTAGCGGGAATCAGCGAGCAGTACTTC. It translates to CASRLAGISEQYF.

The chain carries TRBV10-1 and TRBJ2-7; 9 bases line up with TRBD1. This CDR3 has 16 amino acids. Germline loops: CDR1 WNHNN, CDR2 SYGVQD (reference sequence). Trimming removed 3 bases from V and 2 bases from J; junction bases left unmatched: 8. CDR3 in amino acids: CASSDEQGAAPYEQYF. The CDR3 region has the DNA TGCGCCAGCAGTGATGAACAGGGGGCTGCCCCCTACGAGCAGTACTTC.

As to this clone: Relative to the germline gene, one junction end is altered; a read error may explain this. The chain recombines TRBV10-1 with TRBJ1-2, with D uncertain. This CDR3 contains 13 residues. Germline values: CDR1 WNHNN, CDR2 SYGVQD (reference sequence). The chain's CDR3 is CASSPTINYGYTF. The CDR3 coding sequence is TGCGCCAGCAGTCCGACAATCAACTATGGCTACACTTTC.

In nucleotides, the CDR3 is TGCAGCGTTGCTGATGAAAAACTGTTTTTT. This sequence encodes CSVADEKLFF. The chain uses TRBV29-1 and TRBJ1-4; unclear D gene. The CDR3 runs to 10 residues. The germline V gene has CDR1 SQVTM and CDR2 ANQGSEA. V lost 4 bases, J lost 6 bases, and 3 bases lay in between. Drawing the rest from reference TRBV29-1 and TRBJ1-4, the complete variable domain is SAVISQKPSRDICQRGTSLTIQCQVDSQVTMMFWYRQQPGQSLTLIATANQGSEATYESGFVIDKFPISRPNLTFSTLTVSNMSPEDSSIYLCSVADEKLFFGSGTQLSVL.

The chain uses TRBV18 and TRBJ2-1; TRBD2 matches 9 bases. V was pared by 3 bases and J by 7 bases, with 4 bases of the junction left unmatched. Germline CDR1 and CDR2: KGHSH and LQKENI. This CDR3 is 14 amino acids long. CDR3 sequence reads: CASSPTSGWNEQFF. The CDR3, as DNA: TGTGCCAGCTCACCGACTAGCGGATGGAATGAGCAGTTCTTC.

J is TRBJ2-2 and V is TRBV5-1; the match to TRBD2 covers 7 bases. CDR3 size: 15 residues. The J segment lost 6 bases and the V segment lost 4 bases, leaving 9 bases of the junction unmatched. CDR1 and CDR2 (germline): SGHRS, YFSETQ. This CDR3 reads CASSLGTKRAGELFF. In DNA, the CDR3 is TGCGCCAGCAGCCTCGGGACTAAGCGCGCCGGGGAGCTGTTTTTT.

The chain couples TRBV30 to TRBJ2-2; D perhaps matches TRBD2 (5 bases). V was pared by 8 bases and J by 1 base, with 14 bases between. CDR3 length: 14 amino acids. In germline, CDR1 is GTSNPN, CDR2 SVGIG (reference sequence). The CDR3 sequence is CAHHPRGNTGELFF. DNA for the CDR3: TGTGCCCACCACCCTCGGGGGAACACCGGGGAGCTGTTTTTT.